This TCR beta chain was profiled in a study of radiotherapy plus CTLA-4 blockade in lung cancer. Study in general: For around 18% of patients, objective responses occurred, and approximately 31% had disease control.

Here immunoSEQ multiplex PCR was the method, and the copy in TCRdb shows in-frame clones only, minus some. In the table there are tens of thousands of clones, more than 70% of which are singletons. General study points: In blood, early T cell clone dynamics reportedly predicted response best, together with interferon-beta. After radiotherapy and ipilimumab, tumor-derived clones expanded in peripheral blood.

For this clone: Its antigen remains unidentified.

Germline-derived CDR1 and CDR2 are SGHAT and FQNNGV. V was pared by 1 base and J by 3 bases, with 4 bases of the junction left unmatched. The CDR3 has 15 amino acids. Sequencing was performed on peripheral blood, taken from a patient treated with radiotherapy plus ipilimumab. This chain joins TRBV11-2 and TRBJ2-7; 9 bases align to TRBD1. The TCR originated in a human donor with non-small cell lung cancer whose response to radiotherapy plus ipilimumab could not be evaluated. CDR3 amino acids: CASSLGQGDLYEQYF. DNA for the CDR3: TGTGCCAGCAGCTTAGGACAGGGGGACCTCTACGAGCAGTACTTC.